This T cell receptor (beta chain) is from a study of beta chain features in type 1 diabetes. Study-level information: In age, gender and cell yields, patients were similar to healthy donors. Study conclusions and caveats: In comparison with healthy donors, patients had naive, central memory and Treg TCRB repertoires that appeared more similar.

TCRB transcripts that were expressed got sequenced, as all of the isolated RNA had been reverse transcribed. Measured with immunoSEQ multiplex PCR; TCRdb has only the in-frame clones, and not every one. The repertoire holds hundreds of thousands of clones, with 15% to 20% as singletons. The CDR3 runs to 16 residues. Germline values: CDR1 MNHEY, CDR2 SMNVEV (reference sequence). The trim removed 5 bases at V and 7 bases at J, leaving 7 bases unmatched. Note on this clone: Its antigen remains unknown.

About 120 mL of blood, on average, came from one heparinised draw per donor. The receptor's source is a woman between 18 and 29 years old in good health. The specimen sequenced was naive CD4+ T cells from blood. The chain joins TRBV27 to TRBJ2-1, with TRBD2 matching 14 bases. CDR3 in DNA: TGTGCCAGCAGTCCAAAGACTAGCGGGAGGGTAAATGAGCAGTTCTTC. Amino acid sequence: CASSPKTSGRVNEQFF.